A single sample gave rise to the 20 T cell receptor beta chains below, sequenced in a study of blood T cell repertoires in COVID-19. Here immunoSEQ multiplex PCR was the method, and the copy in TCRdb shows in-frame clones only, minus some. Of 60,000 to 70,000 clones listed, 88% are singletons. The sample comprised peripheral blood. The source is a woman aged 60-70 years with COVID-19, enrolled during active disease.

The V gene is TRBV5-5, the J gene TRBJ2-7, with 7 nucleotides matching TRBD2. Per the germline V gene, CDR1 is SGHKS and CDR2 is YYEKEE (reference sequence). V gave up 2 bases and J gave up 3 bases; unmatched junction bases: 5. The CDR3 has 14 residues. The CDR3 loop reads CASSLREALYEQYF. CDR3 in DNA: TGTGCCAGCAGCTTACGGGAGGCGCTCTACGAGCAGTACTTC.

The chain has TRBV20-1 and TRBJ2-7; a weak D match, TRBD1 (5 bases). Germline-derived CDR1 and CDR2 are DFQATT and SNEGSKA (reference sequence). This CDR3 is built from 11 residues. V dropped 4 bases and J dropped 3 bases, with 7 bases sitting between them. The CDR3 spells CSAIQDYEQYF. The CDR3 DNA sequence: TGCAGTGCTATACAGGACTACGAGCAGTACTTC.

This sequence joins TRBV7-9 and TRBJ1-1, with TRBD1 matching over 7 bases. The CDR3 spans 15 residues. Germline CDR1 and CDR2: SEHNR and FQNEAQ (reference sequence). The ends lost 5 bases at V and 1 base at J; junction bases unmatched: 7. CDR3 DNA sequence: TGTGCCAGCAGCCGATCGTACAGGGGGAACACTGAAGCTTTCTTT. This translates into CASSRSYRGNTEAFF.

The chain joins TRBV11-3 to TRBJ1-1, with TRBD1 identical over 8 bases. The length of the CDR3 is 15 residues. CDR1 SGHNT and CDR2 YENEEA come from the germline V gene. Germline trimming cut 5 bases from V and 1 base from J; bases unmatched to any gene: 6. As DNA, the CDR3 is TGTGCCAGCAGCCATAGGACAGGGTCGAACACTGAAGCTTTCTTT. The encoded protein is CASSHRTGSNTEAFF.

The chain links TRBV1 to TRBJ2-4; TRBD2 is the table's D call and was not checked against the DNA. TRBV1 is a pseudogene. The CDR3 is 20 amino acids. This chain's CDR3 is CTSSQGRGTSGSGAKNIQYF. DNA of the CDR3: TGCACCAGCAGCCAAGGGCGGGGGACTAGCGGGAGCGGGGCCAAAAACATTCAGTACTTC.

The chain uses TRBV7-9 and TRBJ1-2; TRBD1 is a possible D gene (6 bases). Trimming cost V 5 bases and J 2 bases, with 12 bases left between them. The CDR3 has 14 residues. Per the germline V gene, CDR1 is SEHNR and CDR2 is FQNEAQ (reference sequence). The CDR3 nucleotides are TGTGCCAGCAGCCAGCAAACAGGGAACTATGGCTACACCTTC. Translated, it gives CASSQQTGNYGYTF.

This chain links TRBV5-5 with TRBJ2-7; D is uncertain. The germline V and J ends were trimmed by 2 bases and 1 base, with 10 bases remaining between them. The CDR3 totals 14 residues. CDR1 SGHKS and CDR2 YYEKEE come from the germline V gene (reference sequence). DNA of the CDR3: TGTGCCAGCAGCTTTGTTCCCGAGTCCTACGAGCAGTACTTC. Protein sequence: CASSFVPESYEQYF.

V and J are TRBV30 and TRBJ1-2; 10 nucleotides agree with TRBD1. CDR3 length: 13 amino acids. Trimming at V came to 4 bases and at J to 8 bases, leaving 7 bases not matched to a gene. Germline V gene lookup returns CDR1 GTSNPN and CDR2 SVGIG (reference sequence). The CDR3 here is CAWTGTGDGGYTF. CDR3 bases: TGTGCCTGGACCGGGACAGGGGATGGAGGCTACACCTTC. Based on the CDR3 plus reference TRBV30 and TRBJ1-2, the full variable domain is SQTIHQWPATLVQPVGSPLSLECTVEGTSNPNLYWYRQAAGRGLQLLFYSVGIGQISSEVPQNLSASRPQDRQFILSSKKLLLSDSGFYLCAWTGTGDGGYTFGSGTRLTVV.

This clone was counted once. This chain joins TRBV28 and TRBJ1-2; D is perhaps TRBD1 (6 bases). Germline V gene lookup returns CDR1 MDHEN and CDR2 SYDVKM. The CDR3 is 14 amino acids. Trimming removed 7 bases from V and 2 bases from J, with 14 bases in between. Here the CDR3 DNA reads TGTGCCAGCACCTTAACCAGGGGAAACTATGGCTACACCTTC. It is translated as CASTLTRGNYGYTF.

The V and J genes are TRBV12-3 or TRBV12-4 and TRBJ2-7, with a tentative D call TRBD1 (5 bases). The CDR3 extends over 13 amino acids. The germline V and J ends were trimmed by 9 bases and 9 bases, with 21 bases remaining between them. The CDR3, as DNA: TGTGCCAGTAAGCCTACGGAAGGGGCCGCGCAGTACTTC. Amino acid sequence: CASKPTEGAAQYF.

This clone appeared a few times. CDR3 region: CASSYSWRLAGVNTGELFF. The CDR3 coding sequence is TGTGCCAGCAGTTACTCGTGGCGTTTAGCGGGAGTGAACACCGGGGAGCTGTTTTTT. The chain has TRBV6-2 or TRBV6-3 and TRBJ2-2, with TRBD2 matching over 9 bases. Germline values: CDR1 MNHEY, CDR2 SVGEGT. The CDR3 covers 19 residues. V lost 0 bases to trimming and J lost 1 base; unmatched junction nucleotides: 9.

The chain has TRBV2 and TRBJ1-5; the match to TRBD1 covers 9 bases. This CDR3 comprises 15 residues. CDR1 and CDR2 (germline): SNHLY, FYNNEI. Germline trimming cut 6 bases from V and 2 bases from J; bases unmatched to any gene: 5. The CDR3 loop reads CASRGQGLGNQPQHF. The CDR3 nucleotides read TGTGCCAGCAGAGGACAGGGGTTAGGCAATCAGCCCCAGCATTTT.

The rearrangement links TRBV29-1 to TRBJ2-7; TRBD2 agrees at 13 bases. The CDR3 has 16 residues. Germline CDR1 is SQVTM and CDR2 is ANQGSEA. The V segment lost 5 bases and the J segment 3 bases; nucleotides outside the gene matches: 10. The DNA of the CDR3 is TGCAGCGTTACCTACTCGACTAGCGGGAGGCTCTACGAGCAGTACTTC. It specifies CSVTYSTSGRLYEQYF.

The chain employs TRBV5-8 and TRBJ1-5; maybe TRBD1 (6 bases). CDR1 SGHTS and CDR2 YDEGEE come from the germline V gene. The V end was cut by 4 bases, the J end by 2 bases, with 16 bases between. The CDR3 extends over 16 amino acids. This CDR3 reads CASSRPGVKGNQPQHF. In DNA form, the CDR3 reads TGTGCCAGCAGCCGACCAGGGGTGAAAGGCAATCAGCCCCAGCATTTT. Filled out from reference TRBV5-8 and TRBJ1-5, the complete variable domain reads EAGVTQSPTHLIKTRGQQATLRCSPISGHTSVYWYQQALGLGLQFLLWYDEGEERNRGNFPPRFSGRQFPNYSSELNVNALELEDSALYLCASSRPGVKGNQPQHFGDGTRLSIL.

The chain uses TRBV10-2 and TRBJ2-7, with D unresolved. The germline CDR1 and CDR2 sequences are WSHSY and SAAADI. Deletions cut 3 bases from V and 2 bases from J, with 14 bases between. The CDR3 is 15 amino acids. The CDR3 protein is CASSDGAHFTYEQYF. The CDR3 DNA sequence: TGCGCCAGCAGTGACGGAGCACACTTTACCTACGAGCAGTACTTC.

This clone appeared a single time. CDR3 region: CASSPPGVVGTGELFF. The DNA for the CDR3 is TGTGCCAGCAGCCCCCCCGGGGTAGTCGGCACCGGGGAGCTGTTTTTT. This chain links TRBV7-9 with TRBJ2-2; maybe TRBD2 (5 bases). The germline V and J ends were trimmed by 5 bases and 4 bases, with 17 bases remaining between them. CDR1 and CDR2 from the germline V gene are SEHNR and FQNEAQ (reference sequence). The CDR3 loop spans 16 amino acids. The entire variable domain, with the rest obtained from reference TRBV7-9 and TRBJ2-2, is as follows: DTGVSQNPRHKITKRGQNVTFRCDPISEHNRLYWYRQTLGQGPEFLTYFQNEAQLEKSRLLSDRFSAERPKGSFSTLEIQRTEQGDSAMYLCASSPPGVVGTGELFFGEGSRLTVL.

V is TRBV11-3 and J is TRBJ1-1; maybe TRBD1 (5 bases). The V and J ends lost 2 bases and 3 bases respectively, with 7 bases between them. This CDR3 has 13 amino acids. Germline assignment: CDR1 SGHNT and CDR2 YENEEA. Here the CDR3 DNA reads TGTGCCAGCAGCTTATTGACAGACACTGAAGCTTTCTTT. The encoded protein is CASSLLTDTEAFF.

This chain joins TRBV7-2 and TRBJ2-5, with 7 bases lining up with TRBD2. CDR3 size: 14 residues. Germline V lookup: CDR1 SGHTA, CDR2 FQGNSA. Trimming cost V 8 bases and J 5 bases; bases outside gene matches: 11. CDR3 region: CASVDGGWEETQYF. Written as DNA, the CDR3 is TGTGCCAGCGTTGACGGGGGGTGGGAGGAGACCCAGTACTTC.

The chain uses TRBV5-4 and TRBJ2-5, with 7 positions matching TRBD2. CDR1 and CDR2 from the germline V gene are SGHNT and YYREEE (reference sequence). Trimming at V came to 5 bases and at J to 2 bases, leaving 9 bases not matched to a gene. There are 15 residues in the CDR3. CDR3 protein: CASSTGGPAQETQYF. The DNA for the CDR3 is TGTGCCAGCAGTACGGGAGGCCCTGCGCAAGAGACCCAGTACTTC.

This sequence joins TRBV24-1 and TRBJ2-3; TRBD1 agrees at 7 bases. The CDR3 sequence is 13 residues long. With V trimmed by 10 bases and J by 2 bases, 5 bases remained unmatched. From germline, CDR1 is KGHDR and CDR2 SFDVKD. The CDR3 bases are TGTGCCACTGAGGGGGCGTCCACAGATACGCAGTATTTT. Translation gives CATEGASTDTQYF.